The T cell receptor beta chain described here comes from a study of T-cell reconstitution after alpha-beta-depleted transplantation in children. In the case of this clonotype: Its antigen is currently unknown.

Unique molecular identifiers featured in how the TCRbeta library was prepared. MiXCR, run by TCRdb on the PCR reads, gives a single entry per CDR3 protein. In the table there are some 9,000 distinct CDR3 sequences, approximately 16% of which are singletons. V lost 5 bases to trimming and J lost 5 bases, with 7 bases between them. The CDR3 sequence is 12 residues long. General study points: Day-60 TCRbeta diversity that was high in some patients was derived from surviving recipient T cells and thymic progenitors. At the one-year point after transplant, T-cell counts and TCRbeta diversity were found to come mostly from T cells that had been newly produced. Where alpha-beta T cells came from about two months after transplant was reportedly several hundred expanded graft clones.

The source material was PBMCs, mostly from graft donor cells, sampled 60 days after TCRalphabeta/CD19-depleted stem cell transplant. The chain uses TRBV12-3 or TRBV12-4 and TRBJ1-5; D unresolved. This receptor was identified in a girl under three years old who had a stem cell transplant for combined immunodeficiency, so the T cells may come from the graft donor. In nucleotides, the CDR3 is TGTGCCAGCAGTCGTTCGGATCAGCCCCAGCATTTT. Translation gives CASSRSDQPQHF.